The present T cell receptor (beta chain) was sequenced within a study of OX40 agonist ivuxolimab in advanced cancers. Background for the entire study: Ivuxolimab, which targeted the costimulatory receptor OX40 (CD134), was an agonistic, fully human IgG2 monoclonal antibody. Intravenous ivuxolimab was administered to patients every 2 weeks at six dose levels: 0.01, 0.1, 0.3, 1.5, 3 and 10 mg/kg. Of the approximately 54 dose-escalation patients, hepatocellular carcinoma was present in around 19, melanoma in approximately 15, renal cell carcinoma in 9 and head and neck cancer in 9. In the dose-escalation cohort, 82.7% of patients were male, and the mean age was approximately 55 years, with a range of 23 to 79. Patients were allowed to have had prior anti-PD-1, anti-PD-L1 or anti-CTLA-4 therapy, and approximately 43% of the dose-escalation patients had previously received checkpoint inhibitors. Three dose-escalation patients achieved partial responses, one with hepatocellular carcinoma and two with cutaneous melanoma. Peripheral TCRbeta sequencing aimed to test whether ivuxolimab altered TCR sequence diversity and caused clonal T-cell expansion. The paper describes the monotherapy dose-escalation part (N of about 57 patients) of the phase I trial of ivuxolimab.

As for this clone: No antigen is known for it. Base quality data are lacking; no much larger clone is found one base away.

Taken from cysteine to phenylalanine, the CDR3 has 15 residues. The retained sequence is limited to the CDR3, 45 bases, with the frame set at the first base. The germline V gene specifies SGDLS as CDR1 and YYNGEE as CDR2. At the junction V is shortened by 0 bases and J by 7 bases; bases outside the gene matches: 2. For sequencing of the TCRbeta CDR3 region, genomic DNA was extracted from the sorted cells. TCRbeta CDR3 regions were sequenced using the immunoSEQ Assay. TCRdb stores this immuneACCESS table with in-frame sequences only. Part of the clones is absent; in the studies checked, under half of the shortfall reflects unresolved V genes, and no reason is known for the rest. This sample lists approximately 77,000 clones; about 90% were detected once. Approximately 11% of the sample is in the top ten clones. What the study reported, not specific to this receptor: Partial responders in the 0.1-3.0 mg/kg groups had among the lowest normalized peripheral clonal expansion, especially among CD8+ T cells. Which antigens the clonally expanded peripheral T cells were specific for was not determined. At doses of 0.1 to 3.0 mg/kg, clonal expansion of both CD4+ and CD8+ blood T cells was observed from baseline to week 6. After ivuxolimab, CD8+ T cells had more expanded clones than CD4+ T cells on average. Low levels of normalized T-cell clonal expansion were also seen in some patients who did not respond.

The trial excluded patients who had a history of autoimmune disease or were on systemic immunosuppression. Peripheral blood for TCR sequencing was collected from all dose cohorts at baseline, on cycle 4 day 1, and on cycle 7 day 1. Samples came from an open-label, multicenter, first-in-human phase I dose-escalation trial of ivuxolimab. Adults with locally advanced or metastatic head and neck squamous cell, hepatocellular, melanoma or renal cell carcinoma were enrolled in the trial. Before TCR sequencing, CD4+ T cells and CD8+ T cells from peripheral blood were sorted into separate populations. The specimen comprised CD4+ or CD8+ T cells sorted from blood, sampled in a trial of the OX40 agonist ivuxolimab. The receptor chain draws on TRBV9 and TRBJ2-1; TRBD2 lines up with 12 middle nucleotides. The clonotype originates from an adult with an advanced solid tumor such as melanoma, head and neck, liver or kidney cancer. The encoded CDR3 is CASSVATSGGNEQFF. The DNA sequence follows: TGTGCCAGCAGCGTAGCTACTAGCGGGGGGAATGAGCAGTTCTTC.